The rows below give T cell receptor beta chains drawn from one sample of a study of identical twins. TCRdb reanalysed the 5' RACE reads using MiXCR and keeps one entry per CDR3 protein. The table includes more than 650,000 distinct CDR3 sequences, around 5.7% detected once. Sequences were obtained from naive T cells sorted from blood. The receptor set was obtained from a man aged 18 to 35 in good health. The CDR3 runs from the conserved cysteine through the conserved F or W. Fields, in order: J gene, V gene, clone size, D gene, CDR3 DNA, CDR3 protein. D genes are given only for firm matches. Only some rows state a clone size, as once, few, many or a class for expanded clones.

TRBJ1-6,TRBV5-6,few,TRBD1,TGTGCCAGCAGCTTGGTTGCGGGACAGGGGTCTTCACCCCTCCACTTT,CASSLVAGQGSSPLHF
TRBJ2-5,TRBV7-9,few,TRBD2,TGTGCCAGCAGCTCGGGACTAGTTGAACAGACCCAGTACTTC,CASSSGLVEQTQYF
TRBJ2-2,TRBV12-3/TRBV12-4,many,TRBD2,TGTGCCAGCAGTCTAACGTCCGGGACTAGCGGGAACACCGGGGAGCTGTTTTTT,CASSLTSGTSGNTGELFF
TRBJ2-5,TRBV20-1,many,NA,TGCAGTGCTAGAGGGGAGTCGGGAGAGACCCAGTACTTC,CSARGESGETQYF
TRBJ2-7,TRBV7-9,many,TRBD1,TGTGCCAGCAGCCCTCGGACAGGGGACTACGAGCAGTACTTC,CASSPRTGDYEQYF
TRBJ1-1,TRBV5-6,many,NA,TGTGCCAGCGGCTGGGGGGGCACTGAAGCTTTCTTT,CASGWGGTEAFF
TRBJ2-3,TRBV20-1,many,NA,TGCAGTGCTAGAGATGTGTACGGGAACACAGATACGCAGTATTTT,CSARDVYGNTDTQYF
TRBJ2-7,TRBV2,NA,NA,TGTGCCAGCAGTAAAGACCTAGGGGCCCCATACGAGCAGTACTTC,CASSKDLGAPYEQYF
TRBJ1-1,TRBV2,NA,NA,TGTGCCAGCAAAAGCCGAAGCAATATGGACACTGAAGCTTTCTTT,CASKSRSNMDTEAFF
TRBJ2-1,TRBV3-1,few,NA,TGTGCCAGCAGCCAAGTAAGGGGGGGGCTTTACAATGAGCAGTTCTTC,CASSQVRGGLYNEQFF
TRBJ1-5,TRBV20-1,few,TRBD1,TGCAGTGCTAGCTCGACCGGGACAGGGGATTATAGCAATCAGCCCCAGCATTTT,CSASSTGTGDYSNQPQHF
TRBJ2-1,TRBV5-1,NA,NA,TGCGCCAGCAGCTTAATTGGAGCCGAGCGTGAGCAGTTCTTC,CASSLIGAEREQFF
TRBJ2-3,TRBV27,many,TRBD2,TGTGCCAGCAGCCCCCTAGGACTAGCGGTAGATACGCAGTATTTT,CASSPLGLAVDTQYF
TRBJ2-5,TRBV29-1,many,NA,TGCAGCGTTATAGGGTGGAGGGAGACCCAGTACTTC,CSVIGWRETQYF
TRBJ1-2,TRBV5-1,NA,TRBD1,TGCGCCAGCAGCGCACGGACAGGCGGGGATGGCTACACCTTC,CASSARTGGDGYTF
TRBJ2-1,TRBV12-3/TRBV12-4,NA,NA,TGTGCCACCACTAGTCCTCCAGGGATGTACAATGAGCAGTTCTTC,CATTSPPGMYNEQFF
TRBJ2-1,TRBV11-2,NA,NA,TGTGCCAGCAGCTTAGATTTGGGCCGGACAGCTAGGATCCTCTTC,CASSLDLGRTARILF
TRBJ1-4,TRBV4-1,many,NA,TGCGCCAGCAGCCAACACAGTTGGGAAAAACTGTTTTTT,CASSQHSWEKLFF
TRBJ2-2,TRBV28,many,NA,TGTGCCAGCAGTCAAATGTCATTAGCGACCGGGGAGCTGTTTTTT,CASSQMSLATGELFF
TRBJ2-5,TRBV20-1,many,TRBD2,TGCAGTGCTAGATACGGGAGGGAAGAGACCCAGTACTTC,CSARYGREETQYF
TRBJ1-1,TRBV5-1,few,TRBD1,TGCGCCAGCGGGGCAGGGGGCACTGAAGCTTTCTTT,CASGAGGTEAFF
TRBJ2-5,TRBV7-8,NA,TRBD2,TGTGCCAGCAGCCCGACGAGGACTAGCGAGACAAAGATGGCGCAAGAGACCCAGTACTTC,CASSPTRTSETKMAQETQYF
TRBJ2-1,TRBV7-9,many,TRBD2,TGTGCCAGCAGCTTAGTAGCGGGAGAGGAGCAGTTCTTC,CASSLVAGEEQFF
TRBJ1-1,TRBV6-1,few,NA,TGTGCCAGCGGCCCCAGGAACCTGAACACTGAAGCTTTCTTT,CASGPRNLNTEAFF
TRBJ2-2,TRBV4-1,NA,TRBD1,TGCGCCAGCTCTGGACAGGGGACCACCGGGGAGCTGTTTTTT,CASSGQGTTGELFF
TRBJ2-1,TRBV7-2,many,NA,TGTGCCAGCAGCTTAAACGGGAAGGCTGAGCAGTTCTTC,CASSLNGKAEQFF
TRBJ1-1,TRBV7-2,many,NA,TGTGCCAGCAGTTGGGGCGGGAACACTGAAGCTTTCTTT,CASSWGGNTEAFF
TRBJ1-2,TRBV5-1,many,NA,TGCGCCAGCAGCCGAAAAGAACAGGGTATCCCTCATGGCTACACCTTC,CASSRKEQGIPHGYTF
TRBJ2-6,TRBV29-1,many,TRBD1,TGCAGCGTCCCGACAGGGGGGATTGCTGGGGCCAACGTCCTGACTTTC,CSVPTGGIAGANVLTF
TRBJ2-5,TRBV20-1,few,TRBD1,TGCAGTGCTAGAGGGACAGGCGAGACCCAGTACTTC,CSARGTGETQYF
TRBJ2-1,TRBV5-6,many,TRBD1,TGTGCCAGCAGCGGGACAGGGGTCTACAATGAGCAGTTCTTC,CASSGTGVYNEQFF
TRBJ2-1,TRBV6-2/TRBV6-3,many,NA,TGTGCCAGCAGTTACCCCACAAGGGGTATCGATGAGCAGTTCTTC,CASSYPTRGIDEQFF
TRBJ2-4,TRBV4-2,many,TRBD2,TGTGCCAGCAGCCAAGATTGGGAGCGGGAGGTCAAAAACATTCAGTACTTC,CASSQDWEREVKNIQYF
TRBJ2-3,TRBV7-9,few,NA,TGTGCCAGCAGCTTCGACAGAGCTAACACAGATACGCAGTATTTT,CASSFDRANTDTQYF
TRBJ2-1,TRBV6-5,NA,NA,TGTGCCAGCAGTTACCGCCCCAGTAATGATGAGCAGTTCTTC,CASSYRPSNDEQFF
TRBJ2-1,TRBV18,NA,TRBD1,TGTGCCAGCTCACCGTCGAGACAGGGTTACAATGAGCAGTTCTTC,CASSPSRQGYNEQFF
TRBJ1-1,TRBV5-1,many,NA,TGCGCCAGCAGCTTGGACACCGGGGCGAACACTGAAGCTTTCTTT,CASSLDTGANTEAFF
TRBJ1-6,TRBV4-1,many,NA,TGCGCCAGCAGCCCCCTCGTGGCAGGCTGGTCACCCCTCCACTTT,CASSPLVAGWSPLHF
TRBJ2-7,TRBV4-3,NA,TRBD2,TGCGCCAGCAGCCAAGGGACTAGCGCCTACGAGCAGTACTTC,CASSQGTSAYEQYF
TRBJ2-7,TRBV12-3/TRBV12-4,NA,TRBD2,TGTGCCAGCACCCTAGCGGGAGGGTGGGAGCAGTACTTC,CASTLAGGWEQYF